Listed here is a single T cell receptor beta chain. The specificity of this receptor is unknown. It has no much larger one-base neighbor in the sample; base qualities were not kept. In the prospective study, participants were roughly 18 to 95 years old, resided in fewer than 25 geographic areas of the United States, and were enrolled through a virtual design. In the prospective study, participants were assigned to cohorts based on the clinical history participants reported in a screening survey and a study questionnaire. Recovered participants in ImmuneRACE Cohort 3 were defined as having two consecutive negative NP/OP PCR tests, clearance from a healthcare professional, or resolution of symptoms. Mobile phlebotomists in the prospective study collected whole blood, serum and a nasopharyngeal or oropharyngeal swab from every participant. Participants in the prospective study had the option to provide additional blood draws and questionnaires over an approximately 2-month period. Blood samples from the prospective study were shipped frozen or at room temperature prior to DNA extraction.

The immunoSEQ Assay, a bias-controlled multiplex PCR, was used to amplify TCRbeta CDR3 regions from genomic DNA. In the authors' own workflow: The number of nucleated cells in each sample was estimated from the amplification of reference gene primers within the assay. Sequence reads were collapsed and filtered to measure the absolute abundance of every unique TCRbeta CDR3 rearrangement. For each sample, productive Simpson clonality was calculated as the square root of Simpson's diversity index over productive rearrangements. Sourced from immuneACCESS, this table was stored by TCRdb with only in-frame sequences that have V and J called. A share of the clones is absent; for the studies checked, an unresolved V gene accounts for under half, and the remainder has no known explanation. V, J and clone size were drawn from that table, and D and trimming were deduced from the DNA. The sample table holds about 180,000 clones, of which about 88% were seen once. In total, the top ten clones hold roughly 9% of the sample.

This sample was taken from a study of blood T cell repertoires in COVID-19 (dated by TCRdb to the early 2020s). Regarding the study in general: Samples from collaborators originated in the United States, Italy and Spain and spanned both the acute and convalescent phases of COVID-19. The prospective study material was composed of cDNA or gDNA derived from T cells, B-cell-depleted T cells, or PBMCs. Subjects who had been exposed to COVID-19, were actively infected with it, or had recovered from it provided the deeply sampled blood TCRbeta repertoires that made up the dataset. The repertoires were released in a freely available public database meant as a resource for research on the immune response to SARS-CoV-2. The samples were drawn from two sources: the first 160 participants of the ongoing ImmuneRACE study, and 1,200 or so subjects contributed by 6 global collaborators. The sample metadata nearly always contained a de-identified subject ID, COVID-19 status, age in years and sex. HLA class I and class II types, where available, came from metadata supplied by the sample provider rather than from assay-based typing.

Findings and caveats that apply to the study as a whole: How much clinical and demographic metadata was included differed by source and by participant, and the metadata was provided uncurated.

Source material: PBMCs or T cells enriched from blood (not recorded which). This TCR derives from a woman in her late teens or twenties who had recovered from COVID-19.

The CDR3 region reads CASSLVEANEQFF. In nucleotide form, the sequence is TGTGCCAGCAGCTTGGTGGAGGCCAATGAGCAGTTCTTC. The receptor chain draws on TRBV5-6 and TRBJ2-1, and TRBD2 may be the D gene, going by 5 matching bases. The CDR3, from cysteine to phenylalanine, totals 13 residues. Only the CDR3 region is kept as DNA, spanning 39 bases read in frame from base 1. The germline V gene sets CDR1 to SGHDT and CDR2 to YYEEEE. The germline ends are 7 bases apart after V is trimmed by 0 bases and J by 6 bases.